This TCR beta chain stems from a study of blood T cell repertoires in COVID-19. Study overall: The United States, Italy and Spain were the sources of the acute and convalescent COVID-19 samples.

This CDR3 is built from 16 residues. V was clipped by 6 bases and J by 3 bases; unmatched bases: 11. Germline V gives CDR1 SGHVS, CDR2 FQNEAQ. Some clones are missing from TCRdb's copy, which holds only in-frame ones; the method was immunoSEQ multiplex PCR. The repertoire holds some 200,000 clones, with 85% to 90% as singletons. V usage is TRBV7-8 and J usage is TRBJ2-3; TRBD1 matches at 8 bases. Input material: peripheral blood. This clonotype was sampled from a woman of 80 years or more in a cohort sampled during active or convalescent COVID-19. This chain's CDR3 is CASRHRTGRGTDTQYF. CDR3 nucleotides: TGTGCCAGCAGACATCGGACAGGGCGAGGAACAGATACGCAGTATTTT.